This TCR beta chain was recovered during a study of blood T cells in healthy people across ages. Primed by a sample-barcoded 5' primer and a J-beta primer mix, a second PCR proceeded for roughly 7 to 12 cycles. MiXCR, applied by TCRdb to the 5' RACE reads, yields one record per CDR3 protein. The data show 1.5 million to 2 million distinct CDR3 sequences, about 35% seen once. This clonotype was recorded at least ten times. CDR1 SGHAT and CDR2 FQNNGV come from the germline V gene. The CDR3 has 16 amino acids. Losses at the gene ends were 2 bases for V and 6 bases for J; bases not matched to a gene: 9. The sequence was obtained from a woman aged 25 to 39 in good health. The V gene is TRBV11-2, the J gene TRBJ2-5; TRBD2 aligns across 10 bases. The material sequenced was blood. CDR3 protein: CASSLPSGGALKTQYF. CDR3 DNA: TGTGCCAGCAGCTTACCCAGCGGGGGGGCTTTGAAGACCCAGTACTTC.